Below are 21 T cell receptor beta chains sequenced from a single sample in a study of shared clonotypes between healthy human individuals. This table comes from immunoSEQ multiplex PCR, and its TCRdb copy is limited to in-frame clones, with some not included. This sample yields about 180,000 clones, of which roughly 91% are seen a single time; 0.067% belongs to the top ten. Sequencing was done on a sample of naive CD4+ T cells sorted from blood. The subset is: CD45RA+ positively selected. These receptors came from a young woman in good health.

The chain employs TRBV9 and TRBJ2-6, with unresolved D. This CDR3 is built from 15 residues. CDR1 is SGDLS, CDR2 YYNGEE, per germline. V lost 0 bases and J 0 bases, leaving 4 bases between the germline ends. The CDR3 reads CASSVDASGANVLTF. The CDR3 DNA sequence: TGTGCCAGCAGCGTAGATGCCTCTGGGGCCAACGTCCTGACTTTC.

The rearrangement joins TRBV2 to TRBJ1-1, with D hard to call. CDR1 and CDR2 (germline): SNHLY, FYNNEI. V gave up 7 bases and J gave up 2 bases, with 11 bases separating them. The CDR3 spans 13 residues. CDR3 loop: CASKTERNTEAFF. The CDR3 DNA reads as TGTGCCAGCAAAACCGAAAGAAACACTGAAGCTTTCTTT.

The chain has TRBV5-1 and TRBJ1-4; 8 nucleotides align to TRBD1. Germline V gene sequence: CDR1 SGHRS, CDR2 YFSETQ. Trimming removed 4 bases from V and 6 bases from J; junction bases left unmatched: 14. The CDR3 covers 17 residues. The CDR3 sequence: CASSPGQNRGGDEKLFF. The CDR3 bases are TGCGCCAGCAGCCCCGGACAAAACAGGGGGGGTGATGAAAAACTGTTTTTT.

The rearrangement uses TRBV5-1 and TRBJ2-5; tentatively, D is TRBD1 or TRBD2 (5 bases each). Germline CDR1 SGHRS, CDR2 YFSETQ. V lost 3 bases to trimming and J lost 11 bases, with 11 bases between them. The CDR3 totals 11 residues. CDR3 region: CASSSHEGQYF. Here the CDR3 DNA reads TGCGCCAGCAGCTCTCACGAGGGGCAGTACTTC. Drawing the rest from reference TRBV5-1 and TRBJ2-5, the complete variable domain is KAGVTQTPRYLIKTRGQQVTLSCSPISGHRSVSWYQQTPGQGLQFLFEYFSETQRNKGNFPGRFSGRQFSNSRSEMNVSTLELGDSALYLCASSSHEGQYFGPGTRLLVL.

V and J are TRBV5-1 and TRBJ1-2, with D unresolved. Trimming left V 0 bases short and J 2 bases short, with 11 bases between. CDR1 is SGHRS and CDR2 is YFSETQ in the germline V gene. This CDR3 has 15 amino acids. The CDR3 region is CASSLAVSENYGYTF. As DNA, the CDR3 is TGCGCCAGCAGCTTGGCGGTCTCGGAGAACTATGGCTACACCTTC.

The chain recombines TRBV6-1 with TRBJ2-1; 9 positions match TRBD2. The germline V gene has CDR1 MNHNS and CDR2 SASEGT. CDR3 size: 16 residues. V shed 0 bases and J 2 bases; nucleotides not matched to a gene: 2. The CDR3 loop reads CASSEASGSPYNEQFF. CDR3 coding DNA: TGTGCCAGCAGTGAAGCTAGCGGGAGTCCCTACAATGAGCAGTTCTTC.

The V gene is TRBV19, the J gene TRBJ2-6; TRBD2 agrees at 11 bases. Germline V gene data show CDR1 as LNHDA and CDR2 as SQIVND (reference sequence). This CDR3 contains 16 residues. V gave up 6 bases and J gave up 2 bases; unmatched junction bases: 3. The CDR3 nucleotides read TGTGCCAGTAGGTTAGCGGGAGGGCCTGGGGCCAACGTCCTGACTTTC. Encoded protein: CASRLAGGPGANVLTF. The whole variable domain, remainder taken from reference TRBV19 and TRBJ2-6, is DGGITQSPKYLFRKEGQNVTLSCEQNLNHDAMYWYRQDPGQGLRLIYYSQIVNDFQKGDIAEGYSVSREKKESFPLTVTSAQKNPTAFYLCASRLAGGPGANVLTFGAGSRLTVL.

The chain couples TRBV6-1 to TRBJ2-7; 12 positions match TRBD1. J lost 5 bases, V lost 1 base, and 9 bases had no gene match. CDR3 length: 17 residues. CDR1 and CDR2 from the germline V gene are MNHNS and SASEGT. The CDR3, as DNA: TGTGCCAGCAGTGAAGTCTTACCGGGACAGGGGGCGAACGAGCAGTACTTC. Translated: CASSEVLPGQGANEQYF.

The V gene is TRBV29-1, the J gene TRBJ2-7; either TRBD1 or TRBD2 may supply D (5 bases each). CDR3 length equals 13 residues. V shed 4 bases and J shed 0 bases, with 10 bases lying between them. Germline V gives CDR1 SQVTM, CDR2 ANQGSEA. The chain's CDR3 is CSVGSGSSYEQYF. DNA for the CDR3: TGCAGCGTTGGCTCAGGGAGCTCCTACGAGCAGTACTTC.

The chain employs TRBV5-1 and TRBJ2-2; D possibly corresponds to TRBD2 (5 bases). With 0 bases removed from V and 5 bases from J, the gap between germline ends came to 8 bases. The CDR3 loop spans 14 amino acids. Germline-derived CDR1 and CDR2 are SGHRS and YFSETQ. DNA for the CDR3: TGCGCCAGCAGCTTGGTTGGGGAGACCGGGGAGCTGTTTTTT. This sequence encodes CASSLVGETGELFF. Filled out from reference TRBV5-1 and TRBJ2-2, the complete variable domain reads KAGVTQTPRYLIKTRGQQVTLSCSPISGHRSVSWYQQTPGQGLQFLFEYFSETQRNKGNFPGRFSGRQFSNSRSEMNVSTLELGDSALYLCASSLVGETGELFFGEGSRLTVL.

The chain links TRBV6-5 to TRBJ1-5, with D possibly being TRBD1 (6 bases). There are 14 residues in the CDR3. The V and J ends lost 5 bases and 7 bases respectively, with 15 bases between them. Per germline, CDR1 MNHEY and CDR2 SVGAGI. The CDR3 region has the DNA TGTGCCAGCAGTAACGCACAGGGTCACCAGCCCCAGCATTTT. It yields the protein CASSNAQGHQPQHF.

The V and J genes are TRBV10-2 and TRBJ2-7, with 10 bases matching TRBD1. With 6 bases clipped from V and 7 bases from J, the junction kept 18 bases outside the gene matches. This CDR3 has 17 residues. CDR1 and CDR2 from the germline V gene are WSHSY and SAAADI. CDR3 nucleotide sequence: TGCGCCAGCAGGCGGGACAGGGGAGAGGGCAACTCCTGGGAGCAGTACTTC. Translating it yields CASRRDRGEGNSWEQYF.

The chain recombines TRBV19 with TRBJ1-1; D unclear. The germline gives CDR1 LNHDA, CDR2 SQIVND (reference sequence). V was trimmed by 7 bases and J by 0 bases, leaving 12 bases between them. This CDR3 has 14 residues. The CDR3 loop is CASTPARLNTEAFF. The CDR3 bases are TGTGCCAGTACTCCTGCCCGGTTGAACACTGAAGCTTTCTTT.

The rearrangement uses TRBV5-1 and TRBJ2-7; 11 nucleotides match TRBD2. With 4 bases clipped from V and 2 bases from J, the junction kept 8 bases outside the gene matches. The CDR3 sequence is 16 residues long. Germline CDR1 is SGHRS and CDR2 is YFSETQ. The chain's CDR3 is CASSASTTSGTYEQYF. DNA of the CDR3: TGCGCCAGCAGCGCATCAACGACTAGCGGGACCTACGAGCAGTACTTC.

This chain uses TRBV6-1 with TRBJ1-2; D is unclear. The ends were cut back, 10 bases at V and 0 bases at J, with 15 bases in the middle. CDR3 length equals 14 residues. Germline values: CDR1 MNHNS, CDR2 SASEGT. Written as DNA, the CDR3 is TGTGCCACCCGCGAGGCATCTACTAACTATGGCTACACCTTC. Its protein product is CATREASTNYGYTF.

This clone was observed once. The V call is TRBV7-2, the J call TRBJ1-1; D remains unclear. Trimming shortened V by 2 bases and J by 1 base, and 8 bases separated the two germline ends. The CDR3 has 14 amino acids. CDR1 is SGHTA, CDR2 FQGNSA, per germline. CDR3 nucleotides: TGTGCCAGCAGCTTACTGAACCCGAACACTGAAGCTTTCTTT. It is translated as CASSLLNPNTEAFF.

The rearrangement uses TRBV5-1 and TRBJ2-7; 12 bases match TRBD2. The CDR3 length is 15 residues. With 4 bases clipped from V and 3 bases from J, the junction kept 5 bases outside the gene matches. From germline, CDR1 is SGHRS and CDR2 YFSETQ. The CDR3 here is CASSPGLAGFYEQYF. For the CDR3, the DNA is TGCGCCAGCAGCCCGGGACTAGCGGGTTTCTACGAGCAGTACTTC.

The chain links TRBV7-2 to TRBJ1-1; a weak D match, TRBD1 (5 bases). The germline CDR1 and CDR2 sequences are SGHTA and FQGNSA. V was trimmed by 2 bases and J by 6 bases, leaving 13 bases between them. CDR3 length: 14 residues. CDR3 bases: TGTGCCAGCAGCTTAATTGCGGGGGACTCTGAAGCTTTCTTT. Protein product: CASSLIAGDSEAFF. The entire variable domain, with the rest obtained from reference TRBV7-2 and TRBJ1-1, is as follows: GAGVSQSPSNKVTEKGKDVELRCDPISGHTALYWYRQSLGQGLEFLIYFQGNSAPDKSGLPSDRFSAERTGGSVSTLTIQRTQQEDSAVYLCASSLIAGDSEAFFGQGTRLTVV.

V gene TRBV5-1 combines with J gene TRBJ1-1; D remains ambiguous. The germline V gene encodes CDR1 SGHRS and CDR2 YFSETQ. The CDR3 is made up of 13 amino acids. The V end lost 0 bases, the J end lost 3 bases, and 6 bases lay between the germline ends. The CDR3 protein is CASSLERHTEAFF. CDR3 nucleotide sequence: TGCGCCAGCAGCTTGGAGCGTCACACTGAAGCTTTCTTT.

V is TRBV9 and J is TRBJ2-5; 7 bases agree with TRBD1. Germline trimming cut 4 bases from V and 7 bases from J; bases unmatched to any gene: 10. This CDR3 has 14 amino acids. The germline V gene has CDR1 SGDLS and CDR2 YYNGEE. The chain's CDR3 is CASSTYRGPGTQYF. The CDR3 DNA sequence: TGTGCCAGCAGCACTTACAGGGGCCCTGGGACCCAGTACTTC.

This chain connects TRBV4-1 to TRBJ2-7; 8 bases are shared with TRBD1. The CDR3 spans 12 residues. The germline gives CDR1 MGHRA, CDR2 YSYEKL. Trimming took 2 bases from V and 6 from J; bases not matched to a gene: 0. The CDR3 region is CASSQTGGEQYF. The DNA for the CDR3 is TGCGCCAGCAGCCAAACAGGGGGCGAGCAGTACTTC.